These 26 T cell receptor beta chains were sequenced from one sample in a study of blood T cells in healthy people across ages. Combining a sample-barcoded 5' primer with a J-beta primer mix, a second PCR ran for roughly 6 to 12 cycles. TCRdb analysed the 5' RACE reads with MiXCR anew, one entry per CDR3 protein. The sample has about 700,000 distinct CDR3 sequences, approximately 30% seen once; the top ten hold 15% to 19%. The sample taken for sequencing was blood. The source is an elderly woman in good health.

Details on this clonotype: Compared with germline, one end of the junction differs, possibly owing to a read error. This chain joins TRBV19 and TRBJ1-5, with 10 nucleotides matching TRBD1. This CDR3 spans 14 amino acids. Germline assignment: CDR1 LNHDA and CDR2 SQIVND (reference sequence). The CDR3 spells CASSLTGGKQPQHF. CDR3 nucleotides: TGTGCCAGTAGTTTGACAGGGGGCAAACAGCCCCAGCATTTT.

This clonotype was detected ten times or more. The rearrangement joins TRBV6-6 to TRBJ2-7, with D perhaps assigned TRBD1 or TRBD2 (5 bases each). Germline CDR1 reads MNHNY; CDR2 reads SVGAGI (reference sequence). The ends were cut back, 5 bases at V and 3 bases at J, with 14 bases in the middle. CDR3 length equals 14 residues. CDR3 protein: CASSPLGDHYEQYF. The CDR3 DNA reads as TGTGCCAGCAGTCCCTTGGGGGACCACTACGAGCAGTACTTC.

V is TRBV20-1 and J is TRBJ2-7; 9 bases match TRBD1. The CDR3 totals 14 residues. V was pared by 3 bases and J by 1 base, with 4 bases of the junction left unmatched. Germline-derived CDR1 and CDR2 are DFQATT and SNEGSKA (reference sequence). CDR3 in DNA: TGCAGTGCTAGTAGGACAGGGGCGTCCTACGAGCAGTACTTC. Translation: CSASRTGASYEQYF.

The V gene is TRBV20-1, the J gene TRBJ2-5; perhaps TRBD2 as D (7 bases). This CDR3 has 15 amino acids. Germline V gives CDR1 DFQATT, CDR2 SNEGSKA (reference sequence). Trimming took off 7 bases at V and 11 bases at J, with 29 bases between the two ends. CDR3 coding DNA: TGCAGTGGGGAGAAGGGGGGGCGCCCCCACAATGAGCAGTACTTC. This translates into CSGEKGGRPHNEQYF.

The J gene is TRBJ2-6, the V gene TRBV7-2; the match to TRBD2 covers 7 bases. The CDR3 is 14 residues long. Germline CDR1 SGHTA, CDR2 FQGNSA. V trimming: 7 bases; J trimming: 0 bases; junction bases outside the gene matches: 0. This CDR3 is CASKRDSGANVLTF. In nucleotides, the CDR3 is TGTGCCAGCAAGCGGGACTCTGGGGCCAACGTCCTGACTTTC.

This clonotype was seen a handful of times. The V call is TRBV5-1, the J call TRBJ1-1; D remains unclear. Trimming removed 0 bases from V and 7 bases from J, with 16 bases in between. Germline assignment: CDR1 SGHRS and CDR2 YFSETQ. The CDR3 has 15 amino acids. The CDR3 region has the DNA TGCGCCAGCAGCTTGGCGGGCCGGGGTCAGGATGAAGCTTTCTTT. It specifies CASSLAGRGQDEAFF. Based on the CDR3 plus reference TRBV5-1 and TRBJ1-1, the full variable domain is KAGVTQTPRYLIKTRGQQVTLSCSPISGHRSVSWYQQTPGQGLQFLFEYFSETQRNKGNFPGRFSGRQFSNSRSEMNVSTLELGDSALYLCASSLAGRGQDEAFFGQGTRLTVV.

This clonotype was detected ten times or more. The genes are TRBV11-2 and TRBJ2-3; 11 bases fit TRBD1. V lost 0 bases and J lost 0; bases outside the gene matches: 8. This CDR3 region has 19 residues. Per germline, CDR1 SGHAT and CDR2 FQNNGV. The CDR3 nucleotides read TGTGCCAGCAGCTTAGACGGGACAGGGGGAGAGGTTAGCACAGATACGCAGTATTTT. This sequence encodes CASSLDGTGGEVSTDTQYF.

This chain links TRBV12-3 or TRBV12-4 with TRBJ1-5, with D maybe TRBD1 (5 bases). The CDR3 has 15 amino acids. The V and J ends lost 3 bases and 0 bases respectively, with 9 bases between them. CDR3 sequence (DNA): TGTGCCAGCAGTTTTACAGGAAGTAGCAATCAGCCCCAGCATTTT. Protein sequence: CASSFTGSSNQPQHF.

This clonotype was counted at least ten times. A read error is possible here, since a much larger clone lies one base away. The rearrangement uses TRBV29-1 and TRBJ2-7; perhaps TRBD1 as D (5 bases). This CDR3 is 13 amino acids long. The germline CDR1 and CDR2 sequences are SQVTM and ANQGSEA. Trimming took off 6 bases at V and 7 bases at J, with 19 bases between the two ends. The CDR3 loop reads CSVATGPWAEQYF. In DNA form, the CDR3 reads TGCAGCGTGGCCACAGGACCCTGGGCGGAGCAGTACTTC.

This clonotype appeared a few times. A read error may be the cause here, since a much bigger clone is one base away. This chain joins TRBV20-1 and TRBJ2-5, with 9 positions matching TRBD2. Germline-derived CDR1 and CDR2 are DFQATT and SNEGSKA (reference sequence). V lost 0 bases and J lost 11; bases outside the gene matches: 16. The CDR3 runs 16 residues. The CDR3, as DNA: TGCAGTGCTAGAGATCCCCGCAGCGGGGGGTTGGATGAGCAGTACTTC. It encodes CSARDPRSGGLDEQYF.

CDR3 region: CASSLVEGMNEQFF. CDR3 sequence (DNA): TGTGCCAGCAGCTTGGTAGAGGGAATGAATGAGCAGTTCTTC. The J gene is TRBJ2-1, the V gene TRBV5-4; D is perhaps TRBD2 (5 bases). The V end lost 0 bases, the J end lost 7 bases, and 11 bases lay between the germline ends. The germline CDR1 and CDR2 sequences are SGHNT and YYREEE (reference sequence). This CDR3 contains 14 residues. The full variable domain, in which reference TRBV5-4 and TRBJ2-1 provide the parts outside the CDR3, is ETGVTQSPTHLIKTRGQQVTLRCSSQSGHNTVSWYQQALGQGPQFIFQYYREEENGRGNFPPRFSGLQFPNYSSELNVNALELDDSALYLCASSLVEGMNEQFFGPGTRLTVL.

On this clonotype: A much larger clonotype is one base distant, so this may be a read error. The DNA of the CDR3 is TGTGCCTGCAGCTTACGGGGGACAGCTTACAATGAGCAGTTCTTC. Protein sequence: CACSLRGTAYNEQFF. The chain couples TRBV7-3 to TRBJ2-1; tentatively, D is TRBD1 (7 bases). Germline CDR1 is SGHTA and CDR2 is FQGTGA. There are 15 residues in the CDR3.

V usage is TRBV6-6 and J usage is TRBJ2-1; 11 bases are a match to TRBD2. The CDR3 spans 13 residues. From germline, CDR1 is MNHNY and CDR2 SVGAGI (reference sequence). V shed 11 bases and J 5 bases; nucleotides not matched to a gene: 5. CDR3 region: CAAGTSGDNEQFF. For the CDR3, the DNA is TGTGCCGCAGGGACTAGCGGAGACAATGAGCAGTTCTTC.

This chain connects TRBV7-9 to TRBJ1-5; TRBD1 aligns across 7 bases. The junction had 8 bases not matched to a gene; V was cut back by 5 bases and J by 1 base. CDR3 length: 16 residues. Germline loops: CDR1 SEHNR, CDR2 FQNEAQ (reference sequence). This chain's CDR3 is CASSLISGGSNQPQHF. Here the CDR3 DNA reads TGTGCCAGCAGCCTAATTTCAGGGGGAAGCAATCAGCCCCAGCATTTT.

The J gene is TRBJ1-1, the V gene TRBV29-1, with 7 bases matching TRBD1. Germline CDR1 and CDR2: SQVTM and ANQGSEA. This CDR3 has 13 residues. V dropped 7 bases and J dropped 5; count of bases not matched to a gene: 10. The CDR3 bases are TGCAGCGCGACCAGGGGGTGGAATACTGAAGCTTTCTTT. Translating it yields CSATRGWNTEAFF.

About this clonotype itself: This may stem from a read error, because a much larger clone lies one nucleotide away. The gene calls are TRBV29-1 and TRBJ1-1, with 9 bases lining up with TRBD1. The V gene's germline CDR1 is SQVTM and CDR2 ANQGSEA. The V gene end was trimmed by 7 bases and the J gene end by 10 bases; junction bases not matched to a gene: 10. The CDR3 has 12 amino acids. The CDR3: CSARGTGTGAFF. The CDR3 DNA is TGCAGCGCTAGAGGGACAGGGACCGGAGCTTTCTTT.

In the case of this clonotype: A much more abundant neighbour one base away suggests this may be a read error. This rearrangement joins TRBV4-2 to TRBJ2-1; TRBD1 agrees at 7 bases. The end of the DNA fits TRBJ2-7 better, so the J call may be wrong. The CDR3 consists of 15 residues. Germline V gene lookup returns CDR1 LGHNA and CDR2 YNFKEQ. The DNA for the CDR3 is TGTGCCAGCAGCCGAGACAGGGTCTCCTACAATGAGCAGTACTTC. This sequence encodes CASSRDRVSYNEQYF.

This clonotype occurred a few times. The V gene is TRBV14, the J gene TRBJ2-2, with 13 bases matching TRBD2. V lost 2 bases to trimming and J lost 6 bases; unmatched junction nucleotides: 3. The germline CDR1 and CDR2 sequences are SGHDN and FVKESK. The CDR3 contains 16 residues. The CDR3 DNA reads TGTGCCAGCAGCCAACGCGGGACTAGCGGGGCCGGGGAGCTGTTTTTT. Translated: CASSQRGTSGAGELFF.

This clonotype was seen ten or more times. The chain uses TRBV12-3 or TRBV12-4 and TRBJ2-1; D remains unclear. V lost 1 base and J 15 bases, leaving 13 bases between the germline ends. The CDR3 covers 12 residues. The CDR3 region has the DNA TGTGCCAGCAGTTTAGGTTATCGTCTAGGGTTCTTC. Its protein product is CASSLGYRLGFF.

This clonotype was counted ten times or more. The J gene is TRBJ2-3, the V gene TRBV20-1; maybe TRBD1 (6 bases). V was clipped by 3 bases and J by 0 bases, with 22 bases between them. This CDR3 is built from 18 residues. Germline V lookup: CDR1 DFQATT, CDR2 SNEGSKA (reference sequence). The CDR3 reads CSASLLDSREASTDTQYF. CDR3 coding DNA: TGCAGTGCTAGCTTGTTGGACAGCCGGGAAGCTAGCACAGATACGCAGTATTTT.

V usage is TRBV5-6 and J usage is TRBJ1-2; D is undetermined. Germline CDR1 and CDR2: SGHDT and YYEEEE. Trimming pared 4 bases from V and 3 bases from J, leaving 16 bases between. The CDR3 runs 15 residues. CDR3 in DNA: TGTGCCAGCAGCCTGCTAGGGCCGACGCACTATGGCTACACCTTC. It translates to CASSLLGPTHYGYTF.

With regard to this clonotype: A clone one base away is much larger, so this may be a read error. The chain has TRBV3-1 and TRBJ2-1; D unresolved. Trimming took 4 bases from V and 7 from J, leaving 8 bases between them. Germline assignment: CDR1 LGHDT and CDR2 YNNKEL (reference sequence). The CDR3 has 12 amino acids. For the CDR3, the DNA is TGTGCCAGCAGCCCTGCAGTGAATGAGCAGTTCTTC. It specifies CASSPAVNEQFF.

This clonotype has a count of ten or more. This rearrangement joins TRBV27 to TRBJ2-1; no reliable D call. V was clipped by 5 bases and J by 8 bases, with 13 bases between them. The CDR3 is made up of 13 amino acids. Germline assignment: CDR1 MNHEY and CDR2 SMNVEV (reference sequence). The CDR3 protein is CASSRKQRDEQFF. CDR3 sequence (DNA): TGTGCCAGCAGTCGCAAGCAACGGGATGAGCAGTTCTTC.

This clonotype was observed many times. The genes are TRBV20-1 and TRBJ2-5; 10 bases agree with TRBD2. Unmatched junction bases numbered 6, after V lost 2 bases and J lost 6 bases. The CDR3 extends over 14 amino acids. CDR1 is DFQATT, CDR2 SNEGSKA, per germline (reference sequence). CDR3 protein: CSARPLAGAQTQYF. The CDR3 bases are TGCAGTGCTAGACCTCTAGCGGGGGCCCAGACCCAGTACTTC.

This chain links TRBV5-1 with TRBJ1-2, with D possibly being TRBD1 (5 bases). V was cut by 4 bases and J by 6 bases, with 10 bases left in between. The V gene's germline CDR1 is SGHRS and CDR2 YFSETQ. The CDR3 covers 12 residues. The CDR3, as DNA: TGCGCCAGCAGCAAAGACAGTGATGGCTACACCTTC. Protein product: CASSKDSDGYTF.

This clonotype has ten or more counts. The chain joins TRBV20-1 to TRBJ1-2; 8 bases map to TRBD1. With 3 bases clipped from V and 4 bases from J, the junction kept 13 bases outside the gene matches. This CDR3 has 16 residues. CDR1 is DFQATT and CDR2 is SNEGSKA in the germline V gene (reference sequence). The CDR3 DNA sequence: TGCAGTGCTAGTTTGGACAGGGTGGCCCTTTCCTATGGCTACACCTTC. Protein: CSASLDRVALSYGYTF.